Listed below are T cell receptor beta chains from one sample, sequenced in a study of T cells in Graves' hyperthyroidism and ophthalmopathy. TCRdb recomputed calls from the multiplex PCR reads with MiXCR, one row per CDR3 protein. This repertoire shows 200,000 to 250,000 distinct CDR3 sequences, approximately 16% found once; its top ten account for about 45%. Specimen: blood. These receptors all come from a man in his forties with Graves' hyperthyroidism. CDR3s include the opening cysteine and the closing phenylalanine or tryptophan. A D gene is named only where the DNA matches it firmly. Clone size, where shown, is once, few, many, or a class for clones that have expanded.

J,V,D,size,CDR3,DNA
TRBJ1-1,TRBV19,NA,NA,CASMGPFLSTEAFF,TGTGCCAGTATGGGACCTTTTTTGAGCACTGAAGCTTTCTTT
TRBJ2-7,TRBV20-1,NA,NA,CSARVRSLSYEQYF,TGCAGTGCTAGAGTTCGCAGCTTATCCTACGAGCAGTACTTC
TRBJ2-3,TRBV9,TRBD2,NA,CASSGLAASTDTQYF,TGTGCCAGCAGCGGACTAGCGGCTAGCACAGATACGCAGTATTTT
TRBJ1-2,TRBV28,NA,many,CASSSPGAAYGYTF,TGTGCCAGCAGCTCCCCGGGGGCGGCGTATGGCTACACCTTC
TRBJ1-2,TRBV27,NA,NA,CASSRAGGNYGYTF,TGTGCCAGCAGCCGGGCGGGTGGCAACTATGGCTACACCTTC
TRBJ2-3,TRBV18,TRBD1,many,CASSPQQGRTDTQYF,TGTGCCAGCTCACCACAACAGGGGCGGACAGATACGCAGTATTTT
TRBJ2-3,TRBV18,TRBD2,NA,CASHRGTSGTDTQYF,TGTGCCAGCCACCGAGGGACTAGCGGCACAGATACGCAGTATTTT
TRBJ1-2,TRBV2,NA,many,CASSEVGEAYGYTF,TGTGCCAGCAGTGAAGTTGGAGAGGCCTATGGCTACACCTTC
TRBJ1-3,TRBV19,NA,few,CASSIQGGYSGNTIYF,TGTGCCAGTAGTATCCAGGGAGGGTACTCTGGAAACACCATATATTTT
TRBJ2-7,TRBV28,NA,many,CASSSTGSGTYEQYF,TGTGCCAGCAGTTCCACAGGATCCGGTACCTACGAGCAGTACTTC
TRBJ1-2,TRBV5-6,TRBD1,NA,CASSLTTGGTNYGYTF,TGTGCCAGCAGCTTGACGACAGGGGGCACAAACTATGGCTACACCTTC
TRBJ1-2,TRBV6-2/TRBV6-3,TRBD1,few,CASTPDREIDGYTF,TGTGCCAGCACCCCGGACAGGGAGATAGATGGCTACACCTTC
TRBJ2-3,TRBV29-1,TRBD1,NA,CSVGRDRGTDTQYF,TGCAGCGTGGGCCGGGACAGGGGCACAGATACGCAGTATTTT
TRBJ2-3,TRBV7-8,NA,many,CASSSVGSTDTQYF,TGTGCCAGCAGCTCTGTGGGGAGCACAGATACGCAGTATTTT
TRBJ1-3,TRBV28,NA,many,CATKSHGAGNTIYF,TGTGCCACCAAGTCACATGGGGCGGGAAACACCATATATTTT
TRBJ2-3,TRBV4-3,NA,NA,CASSQRGGGVDTQYF,TGCGCCAGCAGCCAACGCGGGGGCGGCGTAGATACGCAGTATTTT
TRBJ2-2,TRBV30,TRBD1,many,CAWSKGGLHTGELFF,TGTGCCTGGAGTAAAGGGGGCCTTCACACCGGGGAGCTGTTTTTT